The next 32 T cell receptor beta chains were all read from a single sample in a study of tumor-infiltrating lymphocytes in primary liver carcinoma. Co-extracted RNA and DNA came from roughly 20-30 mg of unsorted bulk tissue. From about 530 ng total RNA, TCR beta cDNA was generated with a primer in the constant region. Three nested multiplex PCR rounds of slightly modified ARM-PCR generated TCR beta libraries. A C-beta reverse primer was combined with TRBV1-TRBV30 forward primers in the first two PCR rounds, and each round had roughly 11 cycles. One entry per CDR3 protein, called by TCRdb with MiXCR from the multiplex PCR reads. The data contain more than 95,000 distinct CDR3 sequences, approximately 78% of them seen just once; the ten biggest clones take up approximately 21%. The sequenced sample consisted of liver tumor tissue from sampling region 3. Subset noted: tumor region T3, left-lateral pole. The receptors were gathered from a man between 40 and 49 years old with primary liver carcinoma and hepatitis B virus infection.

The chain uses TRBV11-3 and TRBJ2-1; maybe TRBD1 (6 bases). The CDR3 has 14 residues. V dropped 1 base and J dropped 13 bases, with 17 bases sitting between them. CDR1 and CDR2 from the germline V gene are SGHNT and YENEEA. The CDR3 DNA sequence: TGTGCCAGCAGCTTAGGCGTCTCGAACAGGGAACAGTTCTTC. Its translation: CASSLGVSNREQFF. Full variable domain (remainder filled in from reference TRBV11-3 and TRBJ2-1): EAGVVQSPRYKIIEKKQPVAFWCNPISGHNTLYWYLQNLGQGPELLIRYENEEAVDDSQLPKDRFSAERLKGVDSTLKIQPAELGDSAVYLCASSLGVSNREQFFGPGTRLTVL.

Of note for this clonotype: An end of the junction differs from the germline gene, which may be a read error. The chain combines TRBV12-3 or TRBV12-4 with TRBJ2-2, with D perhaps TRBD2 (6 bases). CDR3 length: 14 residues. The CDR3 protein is CASSLADYTEELFF. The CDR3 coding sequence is TGTGCCAGCAGTTTAGCGGACTATACCGAGGAGCTGTTTTTT.

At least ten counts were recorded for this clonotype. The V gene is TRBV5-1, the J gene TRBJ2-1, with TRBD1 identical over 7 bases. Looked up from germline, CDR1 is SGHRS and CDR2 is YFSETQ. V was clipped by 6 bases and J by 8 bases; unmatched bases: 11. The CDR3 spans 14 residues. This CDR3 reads CASNQQGQLDEQFF. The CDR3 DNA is TGCGCCAGCAACCAACAGGGGCAGCTCGATGAGCAGTTCTTC.

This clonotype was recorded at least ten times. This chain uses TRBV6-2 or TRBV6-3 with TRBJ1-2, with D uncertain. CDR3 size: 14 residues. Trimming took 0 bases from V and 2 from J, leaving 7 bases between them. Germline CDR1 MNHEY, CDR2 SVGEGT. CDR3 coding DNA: TGTGCCAGCAGTTACTCCTCGGGAAACTATGGCTACACCTTC. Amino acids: CASSYSSGNYGYTF.

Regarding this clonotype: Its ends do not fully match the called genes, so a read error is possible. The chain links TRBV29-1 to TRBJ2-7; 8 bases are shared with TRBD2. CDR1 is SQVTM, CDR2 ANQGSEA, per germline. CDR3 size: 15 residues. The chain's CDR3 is CSIENPGGSSYEQSF. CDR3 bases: TGCAGCATTGAAAACCCGGGAGGGAGCTCCTACGAGCAGTCCTTC.

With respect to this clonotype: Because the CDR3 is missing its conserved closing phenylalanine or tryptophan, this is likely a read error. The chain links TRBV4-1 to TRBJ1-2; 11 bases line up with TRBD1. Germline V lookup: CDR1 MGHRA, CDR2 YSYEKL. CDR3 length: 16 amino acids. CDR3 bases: TGCGCCAGCAGCCCGTCCCGGGACAGGGGGAGATATGGTTACACCATC. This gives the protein CASSPSRDRGRYGYTI.

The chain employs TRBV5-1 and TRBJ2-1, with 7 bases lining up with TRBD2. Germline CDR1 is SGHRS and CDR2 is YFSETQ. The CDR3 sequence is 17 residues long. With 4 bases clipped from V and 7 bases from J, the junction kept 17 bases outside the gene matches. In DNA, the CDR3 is TGCGCCAGCAGCAACGGAGGAAGCGGGATTCGTGCTAATGAGCAGTTCTTC. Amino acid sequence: CASSNGGSGIRANEQFF.

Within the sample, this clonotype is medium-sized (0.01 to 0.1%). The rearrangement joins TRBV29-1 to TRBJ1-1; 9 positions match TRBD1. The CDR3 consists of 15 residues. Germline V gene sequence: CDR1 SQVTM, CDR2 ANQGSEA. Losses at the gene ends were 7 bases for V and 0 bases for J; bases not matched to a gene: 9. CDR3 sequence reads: CSGTGGWGMNTEAFF. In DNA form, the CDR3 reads TGCAGCGGTACAGGGGGCTGGGGGATGAACACTGAAGCTTTCTTT.

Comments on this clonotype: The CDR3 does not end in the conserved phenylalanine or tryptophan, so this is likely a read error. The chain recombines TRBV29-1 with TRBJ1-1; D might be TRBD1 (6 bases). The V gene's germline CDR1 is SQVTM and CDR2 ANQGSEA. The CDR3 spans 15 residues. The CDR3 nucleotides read TGCAGCGTTGCAGGGGACTGGGGGATGAAGACTGAAGCTTTCTAT. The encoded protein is CSVAGDWGMKTEAFY.

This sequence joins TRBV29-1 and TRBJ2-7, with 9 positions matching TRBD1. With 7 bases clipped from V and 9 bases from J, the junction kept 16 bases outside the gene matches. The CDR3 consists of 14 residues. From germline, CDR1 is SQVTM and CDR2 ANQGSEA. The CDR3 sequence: CSASGEGQGDVQYF. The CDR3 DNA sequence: TGCAGCGCCAGCGGAGAGGGACAGGGAGACGTGCAGTACTTC.

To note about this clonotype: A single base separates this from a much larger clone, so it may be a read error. The CDR3 sequence is CAVGFGNQPQHF. CDR3 nucleotide sequence: TGTGCCGTGGGTTTCGGCAATCAGCCCCAGCATTTT. The chain has TRBV24-1 and TRBJ1-5; D unclear. Trimming stripped 12 bases from V and 2 bases from J, with 10 bases between. The length of the CDR3 is 12 residues. From germline, CDR1 is KGHDR and CDR2 SFDVKD.

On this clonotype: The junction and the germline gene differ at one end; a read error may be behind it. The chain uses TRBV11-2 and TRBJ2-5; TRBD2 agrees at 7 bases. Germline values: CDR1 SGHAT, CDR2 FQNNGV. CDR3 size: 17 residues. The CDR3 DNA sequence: TGTACCAGCAGCTTAGGATTAGCGGGTGACTCGAGCGAGACCCAGTACTTC. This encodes CTSSLGLAGDSSETQYF.

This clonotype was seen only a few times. The CDR3 spells CASGLWGRSYEQYF. CDR3 DNA: TGTGCCAGCGGTCTGTGGGGCCGAAGTTACGAGCAGTACTTC. The chain combines TRBV12-3 or TRBV12-4 with TRBJ2-7, with D perhaps matching TRBD1 (5 bases). V lost 8 bases and J lost 4, with 18 bases in between. This CDR3 comprises 14 residues.

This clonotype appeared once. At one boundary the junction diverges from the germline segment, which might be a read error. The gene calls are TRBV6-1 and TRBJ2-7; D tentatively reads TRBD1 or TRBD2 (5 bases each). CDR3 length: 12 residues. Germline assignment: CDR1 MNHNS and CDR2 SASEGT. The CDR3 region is CASTGDPYEQCF. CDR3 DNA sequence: TGTGCCAGCACTGGGGACCCCTACGAGCAGTGCTTC.

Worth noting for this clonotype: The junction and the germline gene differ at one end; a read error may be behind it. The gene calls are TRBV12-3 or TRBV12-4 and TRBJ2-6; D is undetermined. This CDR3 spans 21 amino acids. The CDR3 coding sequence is TGTGCCAGCAGTCGGACCCGACTGGTTCCCGGTCGGACCTCTCGGGCTAACGTCCTGACTTTC. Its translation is CASSRTRLVPGRTSRANVLTF.

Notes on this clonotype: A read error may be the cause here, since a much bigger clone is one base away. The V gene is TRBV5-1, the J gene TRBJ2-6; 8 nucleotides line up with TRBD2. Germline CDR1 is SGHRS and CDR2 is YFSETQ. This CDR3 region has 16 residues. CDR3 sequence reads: CTSSLEAGAGANVLTF. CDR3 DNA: TGCACCAGCAGCTTGGAAGCGGGAGCTGGGGCCAACGTCCTGACTTTC.

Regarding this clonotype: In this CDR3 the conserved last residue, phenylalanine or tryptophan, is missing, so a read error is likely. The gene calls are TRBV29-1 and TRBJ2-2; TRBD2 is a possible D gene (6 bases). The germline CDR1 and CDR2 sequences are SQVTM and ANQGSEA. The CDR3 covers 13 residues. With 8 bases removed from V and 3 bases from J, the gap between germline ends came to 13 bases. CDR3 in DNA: TGCAGCATTCTCAGGGAGGACACCGGGGAGCTGTTTCTT. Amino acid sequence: CSILREDTGELFL.

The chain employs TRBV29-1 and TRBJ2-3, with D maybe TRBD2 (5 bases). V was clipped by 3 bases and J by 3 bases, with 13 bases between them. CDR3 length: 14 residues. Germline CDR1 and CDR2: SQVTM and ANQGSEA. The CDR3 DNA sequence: TGCAGCGTTGAGAGGCGGGTGGCTACAGATACGCAGTATTTT. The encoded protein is CSVERRVATDTQYF.

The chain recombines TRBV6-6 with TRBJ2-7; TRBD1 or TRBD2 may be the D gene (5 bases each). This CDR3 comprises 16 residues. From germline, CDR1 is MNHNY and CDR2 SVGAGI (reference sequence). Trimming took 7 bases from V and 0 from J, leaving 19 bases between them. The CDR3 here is CASTHPPGRSSYEQYF. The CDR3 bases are TGTGCCAGCACTCATCCCCCGGGACGCAGCTCCTACGAGCAGTACTTC.

This CDR3 reads CSAMKSYEQYF. Written as DNA, the CDR3 is TGCAGTGCTATGAAATCCTACGAGCAGTACTTC. V usage is TRBV20-1 and J usage is TRBJ2-7; no definite D call. The CDR3 totals 11 residues. Trimming removed 4 bases from V and 1 base from J, with 5 bases in between. Germline V lookup: CDR1 DFQATT, CDR2 SNEGSKA (reference sequence).

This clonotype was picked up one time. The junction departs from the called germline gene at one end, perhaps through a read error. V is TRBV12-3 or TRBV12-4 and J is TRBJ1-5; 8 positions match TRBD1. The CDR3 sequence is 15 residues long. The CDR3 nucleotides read TGTGCCAGCAGTTATTCAGGGGGCAACAATAAGCCCCAGCATTTT. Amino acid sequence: CASSYSGGNNKPQHF.

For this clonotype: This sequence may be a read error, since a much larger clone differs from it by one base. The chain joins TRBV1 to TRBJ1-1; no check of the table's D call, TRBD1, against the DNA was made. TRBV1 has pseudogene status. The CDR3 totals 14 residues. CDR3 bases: TGCACCAGCAACCCCGACAGAAAAAACACTGAAGCTTTCTTT. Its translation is CTSNPDRKNTEAFF.

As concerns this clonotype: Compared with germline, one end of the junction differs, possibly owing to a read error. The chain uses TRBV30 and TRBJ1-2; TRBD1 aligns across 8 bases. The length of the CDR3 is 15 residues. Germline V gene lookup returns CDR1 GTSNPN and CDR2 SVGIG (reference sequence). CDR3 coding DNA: TGTGCCTGCCCCGGCTGGACAGGGTCGGTGGGTGGCTTCACCTTC. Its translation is CACPGWTGSVGGFTF.

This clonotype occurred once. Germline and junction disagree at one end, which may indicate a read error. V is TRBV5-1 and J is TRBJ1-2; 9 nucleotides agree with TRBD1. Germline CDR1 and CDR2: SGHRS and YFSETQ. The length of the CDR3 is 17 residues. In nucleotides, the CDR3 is TGCGCCAGCAGCTTGGAGTGGGGACAGGGAGGGAACTATGACTACACCTTC. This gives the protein CASSLEWGQGGNYDYTF.

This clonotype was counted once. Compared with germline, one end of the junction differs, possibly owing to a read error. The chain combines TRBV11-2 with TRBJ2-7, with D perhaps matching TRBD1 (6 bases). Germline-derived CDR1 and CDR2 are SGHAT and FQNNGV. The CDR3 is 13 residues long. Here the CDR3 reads CARITGTNYGQYF. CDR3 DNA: TGTGCCCGCATAACCGGGACAAACTACGGGCAGTACTTC.

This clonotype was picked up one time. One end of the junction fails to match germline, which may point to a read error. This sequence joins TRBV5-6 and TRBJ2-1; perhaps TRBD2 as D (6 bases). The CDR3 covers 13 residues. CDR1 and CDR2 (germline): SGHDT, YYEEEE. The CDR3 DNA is TGTGCCAGCAGCTTGGTAACTAGCAATGAACAGTCCTTC. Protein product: CASSLVTSNEQSF. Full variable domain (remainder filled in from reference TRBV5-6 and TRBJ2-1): DAGVTQSPTHLIKTRGQQVTLRCSPKSGHDTVSWYQQALGQGPQFIFQYYEEEERQRGNFPDRFSGHQFPNYSSELNVNALLLGDSALYLCASSLVTSNEQSFGPGTRLTVL.

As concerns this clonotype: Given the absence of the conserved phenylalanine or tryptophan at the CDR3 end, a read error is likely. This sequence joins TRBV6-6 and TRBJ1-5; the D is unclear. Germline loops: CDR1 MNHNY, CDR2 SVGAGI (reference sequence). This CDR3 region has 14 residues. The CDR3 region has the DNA TGTGCCAGCAGTTTGGGCAGCGGCAATCAGTCCCAGCATGTT. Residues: CASSLGSGNQSQHV.

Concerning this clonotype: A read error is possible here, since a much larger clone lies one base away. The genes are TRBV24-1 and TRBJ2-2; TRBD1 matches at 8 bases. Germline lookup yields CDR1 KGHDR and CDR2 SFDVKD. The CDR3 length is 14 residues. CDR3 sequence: CATQGQVAAGKLFF. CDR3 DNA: TGTGCCACGCAGGGACAGGTTGCTGCCGGGAAGCTGTTTTTT.

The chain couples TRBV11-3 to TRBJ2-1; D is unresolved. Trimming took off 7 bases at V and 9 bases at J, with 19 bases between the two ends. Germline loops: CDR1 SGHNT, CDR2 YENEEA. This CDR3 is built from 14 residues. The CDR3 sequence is CASNLRGGKGEQFF. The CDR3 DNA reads TGTGCCAGCAACTTGAGAGGTGGGAAAGGTGAGCAGTTCTTC.

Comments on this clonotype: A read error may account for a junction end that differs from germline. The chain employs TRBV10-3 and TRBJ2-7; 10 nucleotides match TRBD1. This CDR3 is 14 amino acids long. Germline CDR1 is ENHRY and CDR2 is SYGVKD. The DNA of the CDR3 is TGTACCATCGAAAAGGGGGGACAGGGGTTCGAGCAATACTTC. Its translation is CTIEKGGQGFEQYF.

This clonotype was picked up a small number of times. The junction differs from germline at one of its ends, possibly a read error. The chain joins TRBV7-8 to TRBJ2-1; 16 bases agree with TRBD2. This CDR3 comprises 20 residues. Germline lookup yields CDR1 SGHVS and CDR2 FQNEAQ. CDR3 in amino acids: CASSSRESGLAGGAYNEQFF. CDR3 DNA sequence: TGTGCTAGCAGCTCCCGAGAGTCGGGACTAGCGGGGGGGGCTTACAATGAGCAGTTCTTC.

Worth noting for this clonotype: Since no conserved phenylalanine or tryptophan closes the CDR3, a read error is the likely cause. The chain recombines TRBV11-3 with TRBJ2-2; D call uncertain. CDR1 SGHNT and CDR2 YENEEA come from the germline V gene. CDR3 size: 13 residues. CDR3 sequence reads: CVSSLDFTGELFL. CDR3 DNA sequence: TGTGTCAGCAGCTTAGACTTCACTGGGGAGCTGTTTCTT.